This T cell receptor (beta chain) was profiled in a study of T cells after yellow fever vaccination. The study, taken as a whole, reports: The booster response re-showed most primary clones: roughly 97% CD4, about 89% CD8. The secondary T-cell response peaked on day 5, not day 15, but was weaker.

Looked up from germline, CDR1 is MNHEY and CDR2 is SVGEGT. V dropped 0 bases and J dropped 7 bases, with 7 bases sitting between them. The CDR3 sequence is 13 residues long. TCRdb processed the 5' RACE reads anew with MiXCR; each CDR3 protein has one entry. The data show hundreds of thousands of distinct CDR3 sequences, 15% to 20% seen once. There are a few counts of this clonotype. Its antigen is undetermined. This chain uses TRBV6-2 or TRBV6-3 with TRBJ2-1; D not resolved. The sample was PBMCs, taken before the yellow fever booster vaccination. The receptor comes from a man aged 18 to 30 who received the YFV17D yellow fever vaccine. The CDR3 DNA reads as TGTGCCAGCAGTTACTCGACGGCGAATGAGCAGTTCTTC. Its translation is CASSYSTANEQFF.